A selection of T cell receptor beta chains follows, all from one sample in a study of cytomegalovirus exposure and HLA in healthy donors. TCRdb's copy holds only in-frame clones and misses some; the assay was immunoSEQ multiplex PCR. Altogether tens of thousands of clones are present, around 94% being singletons, with the ten largest covering roughly 0.74%. The sequenced material came from PBMCs. All receptors derive from a man aged 18 to 29 in good health and CMV-seronegative. Each CDR3 is given with its conserved first and last residue. D genes are given only for firm matches. Some rows have no size entry. The others give once, few or many, or a class for an expanded clone.

cdr3_length	d_call	j_call	v_call	clone_size	cdr3_nt	cdr3_aa
16	-	TRBJ1-1	TRBV14	once	TGTGCCAGCACCCCGATCCAGGGCCAGACAAACACTGAAGCTTTCTTT	CASTPIQGQTNTEAFF
15	-	TRBJ2-1	TRBV28	-	TGTGCCAGCAGTAGCGGACAGCACTCCTACAATGAGCAGTTCTTC	CASSSGQHSYNEQFF
14	TRBD1	TRBJ2-1	TRBV6-5	-	TGTGCCAGCAGTTACTCGACAGGGATCAATGAGCAGTTCTTC	CASSYSTGINEQFF
15	TRBD1	TRBJ1-3	TRBV25-1	-	TGTGCCAGCAAACAAGGACAGGGAACTGGAAACACCATATATTTT	CASKQGQGTGNTIYF
14	TRBD1	TRBJ2-7	TRBV29-1	-	TGCAGCGTAGTGGACAGGGAGAGGGTCTACGAGCAGTACTTC	CSVVDRERVYEQYF
14	-	TRBJ1-4	TRBV13	-	TGTGCCAGCAGCTTAGGGGACAGTAATGAAAAACTGTTTTTT	CASSLGDSNEKLFF
11	-	TRBJ2-1	TRBV6-1	-	TGTGCCAGCAGTTCAGAACGTGAGCAGTTCTTC	CASSSEREQFF
14	-	TRBJ1-1	TRBV5-6	-	TGTGCCAGCAGCTTGGGTTGGGTGAACAGGGAAGCTTTCTTT	CASSLGWVNREAFF
13	-	TRBJ2-5	TRBV30	-	TGTGCCTGGGAAGGGTCGGGGAGGGAGACCCAGTACTTC	CAWEGSGRETQYF
14	-	TRBJ1-1	TRBV2	-	TGTGCCAGCAGGCTCGAGACGGGGAACACTGAAGCTTTCTTT	CASRLETGNTEAFF
10	-	TRBJ1-2	TRBV20-1	-	TGCAGTGTCCCAAGGGGCGGCTACACCTTC	CSVPRGGYTF
16	TRBD2	TRBJ2-1	TRBV11-2	few	TGTGCCAGCAGCCGCGGGACTAGCGGGAGGAGGTATGAGCAGTTCTTC	CASSRGTSGRRYEQFF
12	-	TRBJ2-7	TRBV7-8	many	TGTGCCAGCAGCTCTACTACCTACGAGCAGTACTTC	CASSSTTYEQYF
14	-	TRBJ2-3	TRBV7-2	-	TGTGCCAGCAGCTTATGGGGGGAAGGAGATACGCAGTATTTT	CASSLWGEGDTQYF
13	TRBD1	TRBJ1-2	TRBV7-8	-	TGTGCCAGCAGCTCGAATGACAGGGGCTTCTACACCTTC	CASSSNDRGFYTF
15	TRBD1	TRBJ1-3	TRBV19	-	TGTGCCAGTCGGGTGACAGGGTTGGGTGGAAACACCATATATTTT	CASRVTGLGGNTIYF
16	TRBD1	TRBJ1-4	TRBV6-1	-	TGTGCCAGCAGTGAACCCCGGACAGGAAATAATGAAAAACTGTTTTTT	CASSEPRTGNNEKLFF
13	TRBD1	TRBJ1-2	TRBV7-8	-	TGTGCCAGCAGCTCACAGGGGTACTATGGCTACACCTTC	CASSSQGYYGYTF
13	-	TRBJ2-3	TRBV27	-	TGTGCCAGCAGTCCGTCTCGGAGTGAGACGCAGTATTTT	CASSPSRSETQYF
16	-	TRBJ2-5	TRBV2	-	TGTGCCAGCAGTGAACCCGCACAGGCTTTTCAAGAGACCCAGTACTTC	CASSEPAQAFQETQYF
12	TRBD1	TRBJ1-2	TRBV27	-	TGTGCCAGCAGGGGGACAGGGGTAGGCTACACCTTC	CASRGTGVGYTF
14	-	TRBJ1-3	TRBV18	-	TGTGCCAGCTCACGCGACAGCTCTGGAAACACCATATATTTT	CASSRDSSGNTIYF
15	-	TRBJ1-1	TRBV9	once	TGTGCCAGCAGCGTAGCGGGTCTAATGAACACTGAAGCTTTCTTT	CASSVAGLMNTEAFF
11	-	TRBJ1-1	TRBV5-5	-	TGTGCCAGCAGCTTGACTAATGAAGCTTTCTTT	CASSLTNEAFF
15	-	TRBJ1-5	TRBV19	-	TGTGCCAGTACCCAGGGTTCCTCTAGGAATCAGCCCCAGCATTTT	CASTQGSSRNQPQHF
15	TRBD2	TRBJ2-3	TRBV5-4	-	TGTGCCAGCAGCAGGAGCGGGAGAAGCACAGATACGCAGTATTTT	CASSRSGRSTDTQYF
13	TRBD1	TRBJ2-1	TRBV5-1	-	TGCGCCAGCGGAGACAGGGGATACAATGAGCAGTTCTTC	CASGDRGYNEQFF
14	-	TRBJ1-5	TRBV5-6	-	TGTGCCAGCAGCTTGGGTCCGGGGGTTCAGCCCCAGCATTTT	CASSLGPGVQPQHF
14	TRBD1	TRBJ2-7	TRBV30	-	TGTGCCTGGAGAGAAGGGACAGAGACCTACGAGCAGTACTTC	CAWREGTETYEQYF
15	TRBD2	TRBJ2-1	TRBV2	-	TGTGCCAGCAGTGCTTCTAGCGGGGGCTACAATGAGCAGTTCTTC	CASSASSGGYNEQFF
15	-	TRBJ1-5	TRBV4-3	-	TGCGCCAGCAGCCAAGAAGCTCGCGGAAATCAGCCCCAGCATTTT	CASSQEARGNQPQHF
15	-	TRBJ1-3	TRBV7-2	-	TGTGCCAGCAGCTTACAGGGATTCTCTGGAAACACCATATATTTT	CASSLQGFSGNTIYF
13	-	TRBJ2-4	TRBV5-1	-	TGCGCCAGCAGCTTACAGGGTGAAAACATTCAGTACTTC	CASSLQGENIQYF
13	-	TRBJ1-1	TRBV6-1	-	TGTGCCAGCATGGAGGGCCTGAACACTGAAGCTTTCTTT	CASMEGLNTEAFF
13	TRBD1	TRBJ1-2	TRBV7-9	-	TGTGCCAGCCAGGACAGGCCTAACTATGGCTACACCTTC	CASQDRPNYGYTF
13	-	TRBJ1-2	TRBV7-2	-	TGTGCCAGCAGCTTAGCCCTCTACGGGGGCTACACCTTC	CASSLALYGGYTF
14	TRBD1	TRBJ2-7	TRBV5-1	-	TGCGCCAGCAGCTGGCAGGGGGCCACCTACGAGCAGTACTTC	CASSWQGATYEQYF
16	-	TRBJ1-5	TRBV5-5	-	TGTGCCAGCAGCCAGAAACAGGGTGCGGCGGACCAGCCCCAGCATTTT	CASSQKQGAADQPQHF
15	-	TRBJ1-2	TRBV6-5	-	TGTGCCAGCAGACCAGACACTGCAGGGAACTATGGCTACACCTTC	CASRPDTAGNYGYTF
15	TRBD1	TRBJ2-7	TRBV10-3	-	TGTGCCATCAGTTTCCAGGGTCAGGGGGTCTACGAGCAGTACTTC	CAISFQGQGVYEQYF
15	TRBD1	TRBJ1-4	TRBV27	-	TGTGCCAGCAGTTTTTTAGGGGGCGTTAATGAAAAACTGTTTTTT	CASSFLGGVNEKLFF
14	-	TRBJ2-7	TRBV19	-	TGTGCCAGTAGGCAAGCGGCGGCTCCCTACGAGCAGTACTTC	CASRQAAAPYEQYF
13	TRBD1	TRBJ1-1	TRBV9	-	TGTGCCAGCAGCGTCGACAGGGGAACTGAAGCTTTCTTT	CASSVDRGTEAFF
13	-	TRBJ1-3	TRBV9	-	TGTGCCAGCAGCGTAGGGGGGAGGGACACCATATATTTT	CASSVGGRDTIYF
14	TRBD1	TRBJ1-2	TRBV5-8	once	TGTGCCAGCAGCTTGAGGGACAGGGCTTATGGCTACACCTTC	CASSLRDRAYGYTF